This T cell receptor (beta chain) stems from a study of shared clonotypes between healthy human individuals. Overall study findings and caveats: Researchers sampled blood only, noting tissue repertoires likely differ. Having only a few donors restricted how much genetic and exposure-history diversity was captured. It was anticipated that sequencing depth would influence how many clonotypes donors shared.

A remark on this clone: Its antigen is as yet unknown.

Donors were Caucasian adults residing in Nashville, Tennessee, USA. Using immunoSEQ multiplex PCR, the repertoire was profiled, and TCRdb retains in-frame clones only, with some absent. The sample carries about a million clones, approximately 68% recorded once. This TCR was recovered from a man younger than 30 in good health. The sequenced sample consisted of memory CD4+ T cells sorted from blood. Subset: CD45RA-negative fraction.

DNA of the CDR3: TGTGCCAGCAGCCCCCGGTTTAGCGGGAGGTATTCCTACGAGCAGTACTTC. Its translation is CASSPRFSGRYSYEQYF. V gene TRBV7-2 combines with J gene TRBJ2-7; 10 bases line up with TRBD2. The CDR3 spans 17 residues. CDR1 and CDR2 from the germline V gene are SGHTA and FQGNSA. After removal of 5 bases from V and 1 base from J, the junction contained 11 bases not matched to a gene.